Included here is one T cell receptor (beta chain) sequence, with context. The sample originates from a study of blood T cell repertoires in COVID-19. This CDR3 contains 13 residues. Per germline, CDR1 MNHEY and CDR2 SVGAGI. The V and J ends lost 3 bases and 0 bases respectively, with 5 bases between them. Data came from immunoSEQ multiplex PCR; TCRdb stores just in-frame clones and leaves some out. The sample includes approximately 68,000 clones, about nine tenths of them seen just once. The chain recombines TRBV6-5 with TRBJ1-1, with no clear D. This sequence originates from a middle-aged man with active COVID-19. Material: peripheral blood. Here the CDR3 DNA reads TGTGCCAGCAGTTATAGCATGAACACTGAAGCTTTCTTT. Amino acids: CASSYSMNTEAFF.